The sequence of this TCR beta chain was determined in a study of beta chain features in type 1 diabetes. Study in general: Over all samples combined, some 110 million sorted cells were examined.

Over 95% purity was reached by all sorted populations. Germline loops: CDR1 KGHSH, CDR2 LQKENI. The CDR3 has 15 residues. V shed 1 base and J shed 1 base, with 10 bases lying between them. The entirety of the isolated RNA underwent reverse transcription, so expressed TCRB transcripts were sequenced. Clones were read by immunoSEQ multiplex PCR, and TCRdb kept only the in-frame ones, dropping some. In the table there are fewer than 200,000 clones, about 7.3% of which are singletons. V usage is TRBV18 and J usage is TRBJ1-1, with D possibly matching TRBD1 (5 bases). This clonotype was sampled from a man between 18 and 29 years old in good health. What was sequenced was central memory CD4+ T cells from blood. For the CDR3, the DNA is TGTGCCAGCTCACCACTCCCAACAGGGAACACTGAAGCTTTCTTT. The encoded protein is CASSPLPTGNTEAFF.